This is a list of T cell receptor beta chains from one sample in a study of T cells after yellow fever vaccination. Each CDR3 protein gets one entry after TCRdb re-called the 5' RACE reads with MiXCR. The sample has nearly 300,000 distinct CDR3 sequences; under 9% are singletons. This specimen consisted of CD4+ T cells sorted from PBMCs, obtained 5 days after the yellow fever booster vaccination. All receptors come from a young man who received the YFV17D yellow fever vaccine. The CDR3 runs from the conserved cysteine through the conserved F or W. The order of the fields is CDR3 DNA, CDR3 protein, clone size, D gene, V gene, J gene. A D gene is named only where the DNA matches it firmly. The size entry is marked missing in some rows and otherwise reads once, few, many or a size class.

CDR3 DNA: TGTGCCACCCGGTCCCGGGACAGGTCAACCTACGAGCAGTACTTC
CDR3 protein: CATRSRDRSTYEQYF
clone size: -
D gene: TRBD1
V gene: TRBV10-3
J gene: TRBJ2-7

CDR3 DNA: TGTGCCAGCACCGCTACTACCGGGTGGCGGATAGAGACCCAGTACTTC
CDR3 protein: CASTATTGWRIETQYF
clone size: few
D gene: -
V gene: TRBV7-2
J gene: TRBJ2-5

CDR3 DNA: TGTGCCAGCAGCTTGGGTCAGGAGTCCTATGGCTACACCTTC
CDR3 protein: CASSLGQESYGYTF
clone size: few
D gene: -
V gene: TRBV5-5
J gene: TRBJ1-2

CDR3 DNA: TGTGCCACCAGCGGCGACAGGGTCTTGGAGACCCAGTACTTC
CDR3 protein: CATSGDRVLETQYF
clone size: -
D gene: TRBD1
V gene: TRBV15
J gene: TRBJ2-5

CDR3 DNA: TGTGCCAGCAGCGGGGCGGTGGGGGTCTCCTACGAGCAGTACTTC
CDR3 protein: CASSGAVGVSYEQYF
clone size: few
D gene: -
V gene: TRBV4-2
J gene: TRBJ2-7

CDR3 DNA: TGTGCCAGCAGCTTGGGTGTTGAGGGTTTAGCTGAAGCTTTCTTT
CDR3 protein: CASSLGVEGLAEAFF
clone size: -
D gene: -
V gene: TRBV5-4
J gene: TRBJ1-1

CDR3 DNA: TGCGCCAGCAGCCCTACGATGGAAAAACTGTTTTTT
CDR3 protein: CASSPTMEKLFF
clone size: few
D gene: -
V gene: TRBV4-1
J gene: TRBJ1-4

CDR3 DNA: TGTGCCAGCAGCTTGAGGGAAGACCCCTTCAAAAACATTCAGTACTTC
CDR3 protein: CASSLREDPFKNIQYF
clone size: -
D gene: -
V gene: TRBV7-9
J gene: TRBJ2-4

CDR3 DNA: TGTGCCAGCAAGCTAACCTCTGGGGCCAACGTCCTGACTTTC
CDR3 protein: CASKLTSGANVLTF
clone size: -
D gene: -
V gene: TRBV3-1
J gene: TRBJ2-6

CDR3 DNA: TGCGCCAGCAGCCGCCTCGGTGGGACTAGCGGGCAAAGCTCCTACAATGAGCAGTTCTTC
CDR3 protein: CASSRLGGTSGQSSYNEQFF
clone size: -
D gene: TRBD2
V gene: TRBV4-3
J gene: TRBJ2-1

CDR3 DNA: TGCAGTGCCCCCCCAGGGGGCTTTAATGAGCAGTTCTTC
CDR3 protein: CSAPPGGFNEQFF
clone size: many
D gene: TRBD1
V gene: TRBV20-1
J gene: TRBJ2-1

CDR3 DNA: TGTGCCAGCATATTATCGGAGAACACTGAAGCTTTCTTT
CDR3 protein: CASILSENTEAFF
clone size: -
D gene: -
V gene: TRBV25-1
J gene: TRBJ1-1

CDR3 DNA: TGCGCCAGCAACCGGGACAGTCGGGAGGATTCACCCCTCCACTTT
CDR3 protein: CASNRDSREDSPLHF
clone size: few
D gene: TRBD1
V gene: TRBV5-1
J gene: TRBJ1-6

CDR3 DNA: TGTGCCAGCAGCCGTCCCGACAGGGAAGCTTTCTTT
CDR3 protein: CASSRPDREAFF
clone size: many
D gene: -
V gene: TRBV5-4
J gene: TRBJ1-1

CDR3 DNA: TGTGCCAGCAGCTCTTTGATCCTGAACACTGAAGCTTTCTTT
CDR3 protein: CASSSLILNTEAFF
clone size: many
D gene: -
V gene: TRBV5-5
J gene: TRBJ1-1

CDR3 DNA: TGTGCCATCAGCCTGTCAGGGGCGAGCACAGATACGCAGTATTTT
CDR3 protein: CAISLSGASTDTQYF
clone size: many
D gene: -
V gene: TRBV10-3
J gene: TRBJ2-3

CDR3 DNA: TGTGCCAGCACCTTGGGGTCTCAGCGTCATGAGCAGTTCTTC
CDR3 protein: CASTLGSQRHEQFF
clone size: -
D gene: -
V gene: TRBV7-2
J gene: TRBJ2-1

CDR3 DNA: TGCGCCAGCAGCTTCGGACAGCTAACTAATGAAAAACTGTTTTTT
CDR3 protein: CASSFGQLTNEKLFF
clone size: few
D gene: -
V gene: TRBV5-1
J gene: TRBJ1-4

CDR3 DNA: TGTGCCAGCAGCCACGACAGGGGATACGAGCAGTACTTC
CDR3 protein: CASSHDRGYEQYF
clone size: many
D gene: TRBD1
V gene: TRBV7-8
J gene: TRBJ2-7

CDR3 DNA: TGTGCCAGTAGTATACCCACCGGGACAGCGACCGGGGAGCTGTTTTTT
CDR3 protein: CASSIPTGTATGELFF
clone size: few
D gene: TRBD1
V gene: TRBV19
J gene: TRBJ2-2

CDR3 DNA: TGTGCCACAAGATACAGGGAGCTCACTGAAGCTTTCTTT
CDR3 protein: CATRYRELTEAFF
clone size: -
D gene: -
V gene: TRBV6-5
J gene: TRBJ1-1

CDR3 DNA: TGTGCCAGCAGGAGGGGACTAGCGGGGAGCACAGATACGCAGTATTTT
CDR3 protein: CASRRGLAGSTDTQYF
clone size: few
D gene: TRBD2
V gene: TRBV2
J gene: TRBJ2-3

CDR3 DNA: TGTGCCAGCCGAGGGTCCTCCTCAGATACGCAGTATTTT
CDR3 protein: CASRGSSSDTQYF
clone size: -
D gene: -
V gene: TRBV7-9
J gene: TRBJ2-3

CDR3 DNA: TGTGCCAGCAGCCACCTTGCATTGTCCTACGAGCAGTACTTC
CDR3 protein: CASSHLALSYEQYF
clone size: -
D gene: -
V gene: TRBV3-1
J gene: TRBJ2-7

CDR3 DNA: TGTGCCACCAGCCTGACAGGAGCTTCCTACAATGAGCAGTTCTTC
CDR3 protein: CATSLTGASYNEQFF
clone size: -
D gene: -
V gene: TRBV24-1
J gene: TRBJ2-1

CDR3 DNA: TGCGCCAGCAGCTTAAGGCCGGAGAACACTGAAGCTTTCTTT
CDR3 protein: CASSLRPENTEAFF
clone size: -
D gene: -
V gene: TRBV5-1
J gene: TRBJ1-1

CDR3 DNA: TGCGCCAGCAGCTTGGAGGGGACAGGGGATCGAAGTGAAAAACTGTTTTTT
CDR3 protein: CASSLEGTGDRSEKLFF
clone size: many
D gene: TRBD1
V gene: TRBV5-1
J gene: TRBJ1-4

CDR3 DNA: TGCGCCAGCGGATCGGGCGATTTCACCTACGAGCAGTACTTC
CDR3 protein: CASGSGDFTYEQYF
clone size: -
D gene: -
V gene: TRBV5-1
J gene: TRBJ2-7

CDR3 DNA: TGCGCCAGCAGTACCGACGCGGGGTCGGCCACAGATACGCAGTATTTT
CDR3 protein: CASSTDAGSATDTQYF
clone size: -
D gene: -
V gene: TRBV5-1
J gene: TRBJ2-3

CDR3 DNA: TGTGCCAGCAGCGCCTCGACAGGGGGGGGAGAGCAGTACTTC
CDR3 protein: CASSASTGGGEQYF
clone size: -
D gene: TRBD1
V gene: TRBV5-4
J gene: TRBJ2-7

CDR3 DNA: TGTGCCAGCAGCTTAGCCCTCTGGACAGATACGCAGTATTTT
CDR3 protein: CASSLALWTDTQYF
clone size: few
D gene: -
V gene: TRBV7-6
J gene: TRBJ2-3

CDR3 DNA: TGTGCCAGCAGCTTAGAGGCCCCCGGGGCTTCACCCCTCCACTTT
CDR3 protein: CASSLEAPGASPLHF
clone size: many
D gene: -
V gene: TRBV7-2
J gene: TRBJ1-6

CDR3 DNA: TGCAGTGCTAGGCCCGGGACAGACCAAGAGACCCAGTACTTC
CDR3 protein: CSARPGTDQETQYF
clone size: many
D gene: TRBD1
V gene: TRBV20-1
J gene: TRBJ2-5

CDR3 DNA: TGCGCCAGCAGCCGGGACACCAATGAAAAACTGTTTTTT
CDR3 protein: CASSRDTNEKLFF
clone size: many
D gene: -
V gene: TRBV5-1
J gene: TRBJ1-4

CDR3 DNA: TGCGCCAGCAGCCAATCCCCAGGGTCCGAGCAGTACTTC
CDR3 protein: CASSQSPGSEQYF
clone size: few
D gene: -
V gene: TRBV4-3
J gene: TRBJ2-7

CDR3 DNA: TGTGCCAGCAGCTCACTACAGGACTTGAACACTGAAGCTTTCTTT
CDR3 protein: CASSSLQDLNTEAFF
clone size: -
D gene: -
V gene: TRBV7-3
J gene: TRBJ1-1

CDR3 DNA: TGTGCCAGCAGTTTGCGGGGGGGTACCGTCGGCTACACCTTC
CDR3 protein: CASSLRGGTVGYTF
clone size: few
D gene: -
V gene: TRBV12-3/TRBV12-4
J gene: TRBJ1-2

CDR3 DNA: TGTGCCAGCAGCCAAGGGGACAGGGCACTTGACACTGAAGCTTTCTTT
CDR3 protein: CASSQGDRALDTEAFF
clone size: few
D gene: TRBD1
V gene: TRBV3-1
J gene: TRBJ1-1

CDR3 DNA: TGTGCCTGGACCGGGGGGGCCAATGAGCAGTTCTTC
CDR3 protein: CAWTGGANEQFF
clone size: -
D gene: TRBD2
V gene: TRBV30
J gene: TRBJ2-1

CDR3 DNA: TGTGCCAGCTCACTTCCAGAGAACACTGAAGCTTTCTTT
CDR3 protein: CASSLPENTEAFF
clone size: few
D gene: -
V gene: TRBV18
J gene: TRBJ1-1

CDR3 DNA: TGTGCCAGCACCCGCACCAGGGCAACTAATGAAAAACTGTTTTTT
CDR3 protein: CASTRTRATNEKLFF
clone size: -
D gene: -
V gene: TRBV7-8
J gene: TRBJ1-4

CDR3 DNA: TGCAGTGCAAGACTAGCGGGCCAAGAGACCCAGTACTTC
CDR3 protein: CSARLAGQETQYF
clone size: -
D gene: TRBD2
V gene: TRBV20-1
J gene: TRBJ2-5

CDR3 DNA: TGTGCCAGCAGCTTTGGAACAGGGGGCACAGATACGCAGTATTTT
CDR3 protein: CASSFGTGGTDTQYF
clone size: few
D gene: TRBD1
V gene: TRBV5-6
J gene: TRBJ2-3

CDR3 DNA: TGTGCCAGCAGCCCTTTCCTTCCGGGACAGGGGCCCTACGAGCAGTACTTC
CDR3 protein: CASSPFLPGQGPYEQYF
clone size: few
D gene: TRBD1
V gene: TRBV16
J gene: TRBJ2-7

CDR3 DNA: TGCGCCAGCAGCTCGACCTCCGGGGCAGGGAGGACTGAAGCTTTCTTT
CDR3 protein: CASSSTSGAGRTEAFF
clone size: -
D gene: -
V gene: TRBV5-1
J gene: TRBJ1-1

CDR3 DNA: TGCGCCAGCAGCCAGTCCCACAGGGGGTACTACACCGGGAAGCTGTTTTTT
CDR3 protein: CASSQSHRGYYTGKLFF
clone size: few
D gene: TRBD1
V gene: TRBV4-1
J gene: TRBJ2-2

CDR3 DNA: -
CDR3 protein: CASGLTPRVGGGTPDF
clone size: few
D gene: -
V gene: TRBV12-5
J gene: TRBJ2-1

CDR3 DNA: TGTGCCAGCAGCGTAGACCTATTCTTGACTGAAGCTTTCTTT
CDR3 protein: CASSVDLFLTEAFF
clone size: few
D gene: -
V gene: TRBV9
J gene: TRBJ1-1

CDR3 DNA: TGTGCCAGCAGCCCCGGGGGAGCGGGGGTCGGAGAGACCCAGTACTTC
CDR3 protein: CASSPGGAGVGETQYF
clone size: -
D gene: TRBD2
V gene: TRBV7-2
J gene: TRBJ2-5

CDR3 DNA: TGTGCCAGCACCCTAGGGGTCCGGGATAATAGGGACACTGAAGCTTTCTTT
CDR3 protein: CASTLGVRDNRDTEAFF
clone size: -
D gene: -
V gene: TRBV5-6
J gene: TRBJ1-1

CDR3 DNA: TGTGCCAGCAGCTACCGACAGAGCAACTATGGCTACACCTTC
CDR3 protein: CASSYRQSNYGYTF
clone size: few
D gene: -
V gene: TRBV7-8
J gene: TRBJ1-2

CDR3 DNA: TGTGCCAGCACGGCGGGGGTTGTAGATACGCAGTATTTT
CDR3 protein: CASTAGVVDTQYF
clone size: few
D gene: TRBD2
V gene: TRBV28
J gene: TRBJ2-3

CDR3 DNA: TGTGCCAGCAGTTTATATGTTCAGGGTTCCTACGAGCAGTACTTC
CDR3 protein: CASSLYVQGSYEQYF
clone size: -
D gene: -
V gene: TRBV27
J gene: TRBJ2-7

CDR3 DNA: TGCGCCAGCAGCCAAGATAGGCCGGTGAACACTGAAGCTTTCTTT
CDR3 protein: CASSQDRPVNTEAFF
clone size: -
D gene: -
V gene: TRBV4-1
J gene: TRBJ1-1

CDR3 DNA: TGCGCCAGCAGCCACTACTATGGCTACACCTTC
CDR3 protein: CASSHYYGYTF
clone size: few
D gene: -
V gene: TRBV4-3
J gene: TRBJ1-2

CDR3 DNA: TGTGCCCCCAAAGTGGTGGGTGGTTCCGAGCAGTACTTC
CDR3 protein: CAPKVVGGSEQYF
clone size: -
D gene: -
V gene: TRBV6-2/TRBV6-3
J gene: TRBJ2-7

CDR3 DNA: TGTGCCAGCAGCAACAGGGAGACCGGGGAGCTGTTTTTT
CDR3 protein: CASSNRETGELFF
clone size: -
D gene: -
V gene: TRBV7-3
J gene: TRBJ2-2

CDR3 DNA: TGTGCCAGCAGCTTAGATCCCATGAGGAGCATTCAGTACTTC
CDR3 protein: CASSLDPMRSIQYF
clone size: few
D gene: -
V gene: TRBV11-2
J gene: TRBJ2-4

CDR3 DNA: TGTGCCAGCAGAGGGACAGGGATAGGTCAGCCCCAGCATTTT
CDR3 protein: CASRGTGIGQPQHF
clone size: few
D gene: TRBD1
V gene: TRBV12-3/TRBV12-4
J gene: TRBJ1-5

CDR3 DNA: TGTGCCAGCAGCCCAGTTGGGGCAGATACGCAGTATTTT
CDR3 protein: CASSPVGADTQYF
clone size: -
D gene: -
V gene: TRBV3-1
J gene: TRBJ2-3